Here is one T cell receptor beta chain with its context. Its target is not known. In germline, CDR1 is SGHTA, CDR2 FQGNSA. The CDR3 is 15 residues long. The V and J ends lost 2 bases and 15 bases, in that order; junction bases with no gene match: 12. Profiled with immunoSEQ multiplex PCR; TCRdb holds only in-frame clones, not every one. This sample carries around 1.1 million clones, 75% to 85% of them seen once, and the ten largest clones take around 0.6%. The sample originates from a study of shared clonotypes between healthy human individuals. Study as a whole: Donors had three CD4 naive, three CD4 memory, two CD8 naive and one CD8 memory plate apiece. Overall study findings and caveats: Though the depth was large, rarefaction showed that sorted-subset sequencing was incomplete.

What was sequenced was memory CD4+ T cells from PBMCs. The subset here: CD45RA-negative fraction. The TCR was taken from a man younger than 30 in good health. Some clones in this sample may be carry-over from other donors' samples. This chain connects TRBV7-2 to TRBJ2-1; 11 positions agree with TRBD1. Written as DNA, the CDR3 is TGTGCCAGCAGCTTACAGGACAGGGGGCGCAAAGTACCGTTCTTC. Encoded protein: CASSLQDRGRKVPFF.